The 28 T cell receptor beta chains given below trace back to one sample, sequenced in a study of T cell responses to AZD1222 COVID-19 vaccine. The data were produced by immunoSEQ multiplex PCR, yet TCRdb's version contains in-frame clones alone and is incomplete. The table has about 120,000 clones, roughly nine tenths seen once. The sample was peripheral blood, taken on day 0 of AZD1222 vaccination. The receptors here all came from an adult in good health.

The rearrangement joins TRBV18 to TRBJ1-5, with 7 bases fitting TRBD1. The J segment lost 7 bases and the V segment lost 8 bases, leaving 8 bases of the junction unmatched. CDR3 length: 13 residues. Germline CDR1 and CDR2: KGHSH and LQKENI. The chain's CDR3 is CASIQGIGQPQHF. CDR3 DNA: TGTGCCAGCATACAGGGGATTGGACAGCCCCAGCATTTT. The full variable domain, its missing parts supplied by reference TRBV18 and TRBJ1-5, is NAGVMQNPRHLVRRRGQEARLRCSPMKGHSHVYWYRQLPEEGLKFMVYLQKENIIDESGMPKERFSAEFPKEGPSILRIQQVVRGDSAAYFCASIQGIGQPQHFGDGTRLSIL.

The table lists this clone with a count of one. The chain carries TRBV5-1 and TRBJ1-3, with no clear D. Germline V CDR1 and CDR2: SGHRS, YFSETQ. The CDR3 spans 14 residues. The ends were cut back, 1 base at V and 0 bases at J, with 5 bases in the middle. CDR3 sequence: CASSLLNSGNTIYF. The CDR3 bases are TGCGCCAGCAGCTTGCTCAACTCTGGAAACACCATATATTTT.

The CDR3 sequence is CASRRTGAGNTIYF. As DNA, the CDR3 is TGTGCCAGCAGGCGGACAGGGGCTGGAAACACCATATATTTT. The V call is TRBV25-1, the J call TRBJ1-3, with 9 bases fitting TRBD1. J gave up 2 bases and V 6 bases, and 2 bases lay outside the gene matches. The CDR3 consists of 14 residues. Germline CDR1 reads MGHDK; CDR2 reads SYGVNS.

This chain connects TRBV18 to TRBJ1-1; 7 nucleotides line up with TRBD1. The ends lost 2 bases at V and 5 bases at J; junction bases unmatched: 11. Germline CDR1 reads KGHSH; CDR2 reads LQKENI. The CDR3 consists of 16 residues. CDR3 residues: CASSPSETGRGTEAFF. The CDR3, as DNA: TGTGCCAGCTCACCATCCGAGACAGGGAGGGGTACTGAAGCTTTCTTT.

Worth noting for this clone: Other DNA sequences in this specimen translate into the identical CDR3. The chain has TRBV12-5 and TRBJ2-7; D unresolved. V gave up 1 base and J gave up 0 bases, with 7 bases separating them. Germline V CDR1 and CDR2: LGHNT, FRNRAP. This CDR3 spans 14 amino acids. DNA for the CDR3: TGTGCTAGTGGTTTGGGGACGGGCTCCTACGAGCAGTACTTC. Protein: CASGLGTGSYEQYF.

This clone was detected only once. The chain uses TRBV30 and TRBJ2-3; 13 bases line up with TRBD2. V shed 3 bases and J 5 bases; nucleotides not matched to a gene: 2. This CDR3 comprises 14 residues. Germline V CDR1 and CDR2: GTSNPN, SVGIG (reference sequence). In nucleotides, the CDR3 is TGTGCCTGGAGACTAGCGGGGGGGAAAGATACGCAGTATTTT. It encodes CAWRLAGGKDTQYF.

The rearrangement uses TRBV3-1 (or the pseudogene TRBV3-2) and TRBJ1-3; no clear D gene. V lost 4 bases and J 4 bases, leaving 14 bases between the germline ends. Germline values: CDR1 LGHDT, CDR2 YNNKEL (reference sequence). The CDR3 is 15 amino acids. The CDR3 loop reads CASSPSIFPGNTIYF. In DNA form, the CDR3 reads TGTGCCAGCAGCCCGAGCATATTCCCAGGAAACACCATATATTTT.

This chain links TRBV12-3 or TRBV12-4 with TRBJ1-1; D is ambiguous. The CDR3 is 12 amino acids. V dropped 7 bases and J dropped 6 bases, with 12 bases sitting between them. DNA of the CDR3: TGTGCCAGCACCTCAACTCGGGCTGAAGCTTTCTTT. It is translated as CASTSTRAEAFF.

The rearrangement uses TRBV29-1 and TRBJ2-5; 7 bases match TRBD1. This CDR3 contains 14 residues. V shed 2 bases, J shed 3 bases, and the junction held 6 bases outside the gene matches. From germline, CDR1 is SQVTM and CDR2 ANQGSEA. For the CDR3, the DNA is TGCAGCGTTGAAAGCCGTCAGGGGGAAGAGACCCAGTACTTC. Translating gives CSVESRQGEETQYF. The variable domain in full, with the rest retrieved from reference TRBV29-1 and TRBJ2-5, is SAVISQKPSRDICQRGTSLTIQCQVDSQVTMMFWYRQQPGQSLTLIATANQGSEATYESGFVIDKFPISRPNLTFSTLTVSNMSPEDSSIYLCSVESRQGEETQYFGPGTRLLVL.

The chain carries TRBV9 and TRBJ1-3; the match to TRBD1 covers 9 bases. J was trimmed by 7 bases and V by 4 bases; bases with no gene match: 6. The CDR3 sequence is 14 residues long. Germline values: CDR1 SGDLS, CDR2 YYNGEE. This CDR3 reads CASSSGGTGNTIYF. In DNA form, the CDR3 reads TGTGCCAGCAGCTCGGGAGGGACAGGGAACACCATATATTTT.

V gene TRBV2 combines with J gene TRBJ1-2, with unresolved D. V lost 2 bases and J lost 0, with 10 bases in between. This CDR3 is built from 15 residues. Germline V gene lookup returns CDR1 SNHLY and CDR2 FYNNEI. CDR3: CASSEFGQSNYGYTF. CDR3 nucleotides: TGTGCCAGCAGTGAATTTGGGCAATCTAACTATGGCTACACCTTC.

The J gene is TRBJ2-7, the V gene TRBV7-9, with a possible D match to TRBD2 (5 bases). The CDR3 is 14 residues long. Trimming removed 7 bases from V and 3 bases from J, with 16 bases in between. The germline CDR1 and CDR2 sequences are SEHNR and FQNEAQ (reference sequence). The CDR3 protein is CASTPVEGFYEQYF. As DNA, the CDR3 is TGTGCCAGCACCCCCGTTGAGGGTTTCTACGAGCAGTACTTC.

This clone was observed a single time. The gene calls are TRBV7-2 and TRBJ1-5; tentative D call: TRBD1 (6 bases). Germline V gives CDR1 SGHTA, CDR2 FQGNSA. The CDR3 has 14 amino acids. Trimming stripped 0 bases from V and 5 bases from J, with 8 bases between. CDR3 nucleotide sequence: TGTGCCAGCAGCTTAGCTGGGGGCCATCAGCCCCAGCATTTT. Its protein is CASSLAGGHQPQHF.

The CDR3 region is CSVSDSRYGYTF. CDR3 in DNA: TGCAGCGTTTCCGACAGCCGCTATGGCTACACCTTC. This rearrangement joins TRBV29-1 to TRBJ1-2; possibly TRBD1 for D (5 bases). The germline CDR1 and CDR2 sequences are SQVTM and ANQGSEA. The CDR3 runs to 12 residues. Trimming left V 5 bases short and J 4 bases short, with 11 bases between.

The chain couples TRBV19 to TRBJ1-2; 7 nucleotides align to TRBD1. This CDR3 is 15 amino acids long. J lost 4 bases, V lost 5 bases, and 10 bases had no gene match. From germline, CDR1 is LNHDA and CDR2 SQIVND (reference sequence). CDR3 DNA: TGTGCCAGTAGTTCCGGGGTCCGGGACAGCTATGGCTACACCTTC. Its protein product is CASSSGVRDSYGYTF.

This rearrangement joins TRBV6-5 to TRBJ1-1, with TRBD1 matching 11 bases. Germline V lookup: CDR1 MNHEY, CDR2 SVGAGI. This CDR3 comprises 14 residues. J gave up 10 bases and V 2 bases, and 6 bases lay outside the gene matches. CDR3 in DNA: TGTGCCAGCAGTTACGGACAGGGGGCAGGAGCAGCTTTCTTT. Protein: CASSYGQGAGAAFF.

The CDR3 nucleotides read TGTGCCAGCAGCGTAGCTTCGGGGGGACTGTCGGAGACCCAGTACTTC. Its translation: CASSVASGGLSETQYF. The chain uses TRBV9 and TRBJ2-5; the match to TRBD2 covers 7 bases. This CDR3 contains 16 residues. CDR1 and CDR2 (germline): SGDLS, YYNGEE. The V and J ends lost 0 bases and 5 bases, in that order; junction bases with no gene match: 10.

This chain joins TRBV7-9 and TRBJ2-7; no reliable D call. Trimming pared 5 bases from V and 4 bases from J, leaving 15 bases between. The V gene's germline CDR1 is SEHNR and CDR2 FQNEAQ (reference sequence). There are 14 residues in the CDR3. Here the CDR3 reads CASSEIDGQYEQYF. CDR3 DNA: TGTGCCAGCAGCGAGATAGACGGTCAGTACGAGCAGTACTTC.

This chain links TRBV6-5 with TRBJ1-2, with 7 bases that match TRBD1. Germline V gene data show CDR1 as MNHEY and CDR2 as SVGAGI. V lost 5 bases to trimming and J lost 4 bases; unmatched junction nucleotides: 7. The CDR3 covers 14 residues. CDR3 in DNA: TGTGCCAGCAGTAAGACAGGGCCTTCCTATGGCTACACCTTC. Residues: CASSKTGPSYGYTF.

CDR3 DNA sequence: TGTGCCAGCAGCCAGGGACAGGGCAGAACGGAGCAGTACTTC. Protein: CASSQGQGRTEQYF. The chain joins TRBV3-1 (or the pseudogene TRBV3-2) to TRBJ2-7; 9 bases are a match to TRBD1. Unmatched junction bases numbered 7, after V lost 3 bases and J lost 7 bases. The germline V gene has CDR1 LGHDT and CDR2 YNNKEL (reference sequence). This CDR3 region has 14 residues.

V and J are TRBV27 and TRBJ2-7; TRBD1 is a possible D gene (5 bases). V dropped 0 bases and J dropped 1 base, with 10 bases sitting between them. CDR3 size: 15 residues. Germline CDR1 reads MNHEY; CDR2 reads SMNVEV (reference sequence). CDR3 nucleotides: TGTGCCAGCAGTTTATCGGTGCAGGGTTCCTACGAGCAGTACTTC. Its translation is CASSLSVQGSYEQYF.

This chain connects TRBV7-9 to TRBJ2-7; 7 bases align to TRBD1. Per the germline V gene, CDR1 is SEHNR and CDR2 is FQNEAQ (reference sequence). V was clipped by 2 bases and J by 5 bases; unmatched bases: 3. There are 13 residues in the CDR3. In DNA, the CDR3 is TGTGCCAGCAGCTTAAGGGGGCCCAACGAGCAGTACTTC. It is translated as CASSLRGPNEQYF. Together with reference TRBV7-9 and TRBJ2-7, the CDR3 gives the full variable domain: DTGVSQNPRHKITKRGQNVTFRCDPISEHNRLYWYRQTLGQGPEFLTYFQNEAQLEKSRLLSDRFSAERPKGSFSTLEIQRTEQGDSAMYLCASSLRGPNEQYFGPGTRLTVT.

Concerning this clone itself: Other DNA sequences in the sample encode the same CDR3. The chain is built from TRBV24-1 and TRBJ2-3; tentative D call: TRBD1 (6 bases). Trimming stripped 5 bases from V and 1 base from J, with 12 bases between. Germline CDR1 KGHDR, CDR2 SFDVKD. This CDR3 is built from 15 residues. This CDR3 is CATSVIAGGTDTQYF. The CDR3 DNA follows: TGTGCCACCAGTGTGATAGCAGGGGGCACAGATACGCAGTATTTT.

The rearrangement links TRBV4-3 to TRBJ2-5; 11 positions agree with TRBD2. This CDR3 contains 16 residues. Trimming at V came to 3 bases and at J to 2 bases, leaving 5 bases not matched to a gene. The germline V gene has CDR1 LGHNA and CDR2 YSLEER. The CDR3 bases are TGCGCCAGCAGCCACGGTTTAGCGGGGGGGCAAGAGACCCAGTACTTC. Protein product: CASSHGLAGGQETQYF.

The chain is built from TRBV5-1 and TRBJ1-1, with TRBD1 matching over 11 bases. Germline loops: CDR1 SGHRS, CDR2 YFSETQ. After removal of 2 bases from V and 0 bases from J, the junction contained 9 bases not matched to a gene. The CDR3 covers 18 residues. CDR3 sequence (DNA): TGCGCCAGCAGCTTAACCGGGACAGGGGGAAACATGAACACTGAAGCTTTCTTT. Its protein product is CASSLTGTGGNMNTEAFF.

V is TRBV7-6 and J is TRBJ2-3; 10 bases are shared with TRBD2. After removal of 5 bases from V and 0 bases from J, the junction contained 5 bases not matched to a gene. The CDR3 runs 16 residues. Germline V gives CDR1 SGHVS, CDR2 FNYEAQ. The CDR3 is CASSDALAGSTDTQYF. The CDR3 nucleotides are TGTGCCAGCAGCGACGCACTAGCGGGGAGCACAGATACGCAGTATTTT.

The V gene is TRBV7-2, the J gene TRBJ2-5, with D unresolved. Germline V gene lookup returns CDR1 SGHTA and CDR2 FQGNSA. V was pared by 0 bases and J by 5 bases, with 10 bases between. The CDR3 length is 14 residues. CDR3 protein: CASSLAGWTETQYF. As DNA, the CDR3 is TGTGCCAGCAGCTTAGCAGGTTGGACGGAGACCCAGTACTTC.

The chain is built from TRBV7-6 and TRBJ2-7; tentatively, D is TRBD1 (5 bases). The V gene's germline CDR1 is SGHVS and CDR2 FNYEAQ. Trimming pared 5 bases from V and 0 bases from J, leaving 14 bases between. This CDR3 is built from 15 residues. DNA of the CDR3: TGTGCCAGCAGCATACAGGCCCTCAGCTCCTACGAGCAGTACTTC. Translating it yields CASSIQALSSYEQYF.